This entry lists 5 T cell receptor beta chains sequenced from one sample in a study of T-cell reconstitution after alpha-beta-depleted transplantation in children. Unique molecular identifiers were built into the TCRbeta library. MiXCR, run by TCRdb on the PCR reads, gives a single entry per CDR3 protein. In the table there are hundreds of thousands of distinct CDR3 sequences, roughly 15% of which are singletons. The input for sequencing was PBMCs from the stem cell graft donor, taken from the stem cell graft. These receptors were taken from a human donor who donated a stem cell graft to a child with acute myeloid leukemia.

This clonotype was seen ten or more times. The J gene is TRBJ2-5, the V gene TRBV12-3 or TRBV12-4; 9 bases agree with TRBD2. J gave up 2 bases and V 7 bases, and 8 bases lay outside the gene matches. The CDR3 runs to 15 residues. The CDR3 DNA is TGTGCCAGCATCCACGGAGCGGGGGGACAAGAGACCCAGTACTTC. It is translated as CASIHGAGGQETQYF.

This clonotype was seen a few times. The rearrangement uses TRBV7-8 and TRBJ1-2; D might be TRBD1 (5 bases). CDR1 is SGHVS and CDR2 is FQNEAQ in the germline V gene. CDR3 length equals 14 residues. Trimming cost V 1 base and J 6 bases, with 12 bases left between them. The CDR3 sequence: CASSLEGPGNGYTF. In nucleotides, the CDR3 is TGTGCCAGCAGCTTAGAAGGTCCAGGGAATGGCTACACCTTC.

This clonotype was seen many times. This chain uses TRBV7-2 with TRBJ2-3, with D tentatively TRBD2 (6 bases). Germline loops: CDR1 SGHTA, CDR2 FQGNSA. The CDR3 loop spans 15 amino acids. V shed 2 bases and J shed 1 base, with 10 bases lying between them. The CDR3: CASSLYGTRTDTQYF. The CDR3 DNA reads TGTGCCAGCAGCTTATACGGGACTCGCACAGATACGCAGTATTTT.

As for this clonotype: A read error may account for a junction end that differs from germline. This chain uses TRBV7-9 with TRBJ2-1; 7 positions agree with TRBD1. Germline CDR1 SEHNR, CDR2 FQNEAQ (reference sequence). This CDR3 has 10 amino acids. The CDR3 sequence: CATFDRVVVF. CDR3 DNA: TGTGCCACCTTCGACAGGGTCGTGGTCTTC.

This clonotype was counted only a few times. This sequence joins TRBV7-9 and TRBJ1-1, with D perhaps matching TRBD1 (5 bases). The CDR3 is 16 amino acids. Germline CDR1 reads SEHNR; CDR2 reads FQNEAQ (reference sequence). The V gene lost 2 bases and the J gene lost 1 base, with 14 bases spanning the gap. This CDR3 is CASSLLGPTGNTEAFF. The CDR3 DNA reads TGTGCCAGCAGCTTACTGGGGCCGACTGGGAACACTGAAGCTTTCTTT.